The subject of this entry is one T cell receptor beta chain. This clonotype was detected ten times or more. This receptor's antigen is unknown. No much larger clone exists at a distance of one base, and base qualities are not known. The CDR3 contains 17 residues, cysteine and phenylalanine counted. This entry keeps only the CDR3 DNA: 51 bases, framed from base 1. The junction shows trimming of 2 bases on V and 2 bases on J, plus 13 bases between the germline ends. The sample belongs to a study of T cells in Graves' hyperthyroidism and ophthalmopathy (dated by TCRdb to the late 2010s). In the study overall: Peripheral blood samples were taken at the time of initial diagnosis, prior to any treatment. To identify distinguishing TCR V-J signatures, a discovery cohort of some 99 patients was used, comprising 43 with Graves' ophthalmopathy and roughly 60 with stable Graves' hyperthyroidism. An independent validation cohort of 18 to 20 hyperthyroidism patients and roughly 16 patients who later progressed to ophthalmopathy tested prospective prediction of ophthalmopathy. For training and testing, the roughly 100 patients in the discovery cohort were randomly divided in a 7:3 ratio. In six Graves' hyperthyroidism patients, the study also compared T-cell repertoires from thyroid tissue with T-cell repertoires from blood. After sampling, hyperthyroidism patients received methimazole starting at 30 mg daily, and ophthalmopathy patients received high-dose intravenous methylprednisolone. According to the paper, TCR Vbeta CDR3 sequencing was carried out on 135 peripheral blood samples, which came from around 43 ophthalmopathy, about 75 hyperthyroidism and roughly 17 progressor patients.

Results the study describes overall, beyond this receptor: Blood samples also contained most of the expanded thyroid clonotypes (frequency above 0.001), which suggests that blood repertoires may reflect thyroid immune responses. Ophthalmopathy was separated from stable hyperthyroidism by a 13 V-J signature model, with around 90% sensitivity and just over 81% specificity obtained in cross-validation and 80%/75% obtained in testing. No statistical method was used to set the sample size in advance, and investigators knew the group allocation. In validation, the model predicted progression to ophthalmopathy a median of approximately 6.6 months before onset, with over 55% sensitivity and 72.22% specificity.

A patient counted as having stable Graves' hyperthyroidism if no progression to ophthalmopathy occurred over 18 months of follow-up. The hyperthyroidism patients were between 18 and 65 years old and newly diagnosed, with a disease duration of less than 2 months. Exclusion was applied to patients with uncontrolled infections, other autoimmune diseases, pregnancy or lactation. Diagnoses were established on the basis of clinical symptoms, serum thyroxine and TRAb, thyroid ultrasound, and orbital computed tomography. PBMCs were separated from about 10 ml of fresh peripheral blood using Ficoll-Paque density gradient centrifugation. Trizol reagent was used to extract total RNA, and RNA quality was then checked on an Agilent 2100 Bioanalyzer. TCR beta CDR3 regions were amplified from RNA transcripts. For the first round of RT-PCR on the TCR CDR3, the HTBI primer set was used together with the Qiagen OneStep RT-PCR kit. Libraries were constructed in a second round of multiplex PCR, after which size selection and purification were performed. Paired-end sequencing of the libraries was performed with 100 bp reads on an Illumina HiSeq2000. On the authors' methods: SOAPnuke was used to process the raw data, removing reads that contained adapters or uncalled bases, had a mean Phred below 15, or lacked an exact match to the constant primer or identifier. COPE v1.2.5 was used to merge the high-quality paired reads, and each unique nucleotide sequence was defined as a clonotype. Clonotypes were aligned to IMGT TRBV, TRBD and TRBJ reference segments using MiTCR v1.1. The analysis was restricted to V-J combinations with a frequency above 0.0001, which together covered 99% to 99.2% of the repertoires. A TCS score was defined as the ratio of F50 (clonal expansion) to E x V (chaos), with BLOSUM62-based TCRdist applied between CDR3 peptides within each V-J. Welch's t-statistics and random forest reduced around 520 V-J features to around 14, which were used in a naive Bayes classifier (R e1071). Using fastp trimming at Q25 and MiXCR clonotype assembly, TCRdb reanalyzed the public sequencing data and kept in-frame beta chains. Rows merge per CDR3 protein into single entries with the most common DNA and genes. These V and J calls derive from TCRdb rather than the authors' analysis. This sample holds approximately 560,000 distinct CDR3 sequences; 15% to 19% were observed only once. Together, the top ten hold around 7.8% of the sample.

Recombination connected TRBV12-3 or TRBV12-4 to TRBJ2-6; the D gene is perhaps TRBD1 or TRBD2, each of them matching over 6 bases. The specimen sequenced was blood. The clonotype originates from a woman aged 30 to 39 with Graves' hyperthyroidism. The DNA sequence is as follows: TGTGCCAGCAGTTTACTCGTGGGGGGCGCTGGGGCCAACGTCCTGACTTTC. This codes for CASSLLVGGAGANVLTF.